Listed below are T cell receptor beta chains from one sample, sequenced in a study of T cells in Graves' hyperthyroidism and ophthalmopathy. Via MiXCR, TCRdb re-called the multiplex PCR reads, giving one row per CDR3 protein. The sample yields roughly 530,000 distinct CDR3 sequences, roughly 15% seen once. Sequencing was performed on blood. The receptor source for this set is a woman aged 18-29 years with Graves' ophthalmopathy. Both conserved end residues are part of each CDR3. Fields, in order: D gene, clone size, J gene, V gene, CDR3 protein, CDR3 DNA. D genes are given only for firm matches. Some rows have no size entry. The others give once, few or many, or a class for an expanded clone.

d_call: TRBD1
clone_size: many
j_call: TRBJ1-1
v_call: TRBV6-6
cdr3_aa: CASSYSLPGGEAFF
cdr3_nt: TGTGCCAGCAGTTACTCACTACCAGGGGGCGAAGCTTTCTTT

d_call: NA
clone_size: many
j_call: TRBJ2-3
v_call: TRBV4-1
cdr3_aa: CASSQDPSTDTQYF
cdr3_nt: TGCGCCAGCAGCCAAGATCCCAGCACAGATACGCAGTATTTT

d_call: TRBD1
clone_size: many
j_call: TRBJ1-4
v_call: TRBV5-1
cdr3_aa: CASSKDRAATNEKLFF
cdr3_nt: TGCGCCAGCAGCAAAGACAGGGCTGCAACTAATGAAAAACTGTTTTTT

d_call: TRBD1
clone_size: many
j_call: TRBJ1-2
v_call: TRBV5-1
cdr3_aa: CASSTGTGIYGYTF
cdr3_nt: TGCGCCAGCAGCACCGGGACAGGGATCTATGGCTACACCTTC

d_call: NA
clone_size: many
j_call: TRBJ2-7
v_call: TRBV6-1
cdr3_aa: CASISETYEQYF
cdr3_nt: TGTGCCAGCATCAGCGAGACCTACGAGCAGTACTTC

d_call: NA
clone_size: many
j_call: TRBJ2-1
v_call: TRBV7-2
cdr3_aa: CASSLVTGRNEQFF
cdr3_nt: TGTGCCAGCAGCTTAGTGACAGGGAGGAATGAGCAGTTCTTC

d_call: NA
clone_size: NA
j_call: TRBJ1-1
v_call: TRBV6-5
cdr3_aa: CASSSPREGWGTEAFF
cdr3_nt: TGTGCCAGCAGTTCACCCCGTGAAGGCTGGGGCACTGAAGCTTTCTTT

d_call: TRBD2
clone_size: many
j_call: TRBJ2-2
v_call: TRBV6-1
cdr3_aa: CASRIAGGNTGELFF
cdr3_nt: TGTGCCAGCAGAATAGCGGGGGGAAACACCGGGGAGCTGTTTTTT

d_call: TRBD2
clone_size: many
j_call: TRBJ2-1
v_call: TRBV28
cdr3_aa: CASSPTSGIVGEQFF
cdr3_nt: TGTGCCAGCAGTCCGACTAGCGGGATTGTCGGTGAGCAGTTCTTC

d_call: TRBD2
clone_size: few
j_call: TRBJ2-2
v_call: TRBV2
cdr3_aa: CASSELAGGPSNTGELFF
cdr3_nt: TGTGCCAGCAGTGAACTAGCGGGGGGGCCTTCGAACACCGGGGAGCTGTTTTTT

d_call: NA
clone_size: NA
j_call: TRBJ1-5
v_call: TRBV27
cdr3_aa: CASSGQPNNQPQHF
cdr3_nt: TGTGCCAGCAGTGGACAGCCTAACAATCAGCCCCAGCATTTT

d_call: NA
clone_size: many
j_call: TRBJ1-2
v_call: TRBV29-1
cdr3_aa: CSVGDRSYTF
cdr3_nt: TGCAGCGTTGGGGATAGGAGCTACACCTTC

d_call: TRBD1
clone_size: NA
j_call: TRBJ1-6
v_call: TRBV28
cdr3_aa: CASRPGTAYSPLHF
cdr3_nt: TGTGCCAGCAGACCCGGGACAGCCTATTCACCCCTCCACTTT

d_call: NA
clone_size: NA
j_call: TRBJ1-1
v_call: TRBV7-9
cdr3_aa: CASSTPPGNTEAFF
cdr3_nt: TGTGCCAGCAGCACACCCCCAGGTAACACTGAAGCTTTCTTT

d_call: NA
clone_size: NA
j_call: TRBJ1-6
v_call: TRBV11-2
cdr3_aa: CASSFSGWSYNSPLHF
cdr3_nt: TGTGCCAGCAGCTTTTCAGGGTGGTCCTATAATTCACCCCTCCACTTT

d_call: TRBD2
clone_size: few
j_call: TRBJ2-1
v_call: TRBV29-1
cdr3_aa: CSVGGAGAFF
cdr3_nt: TGCAGCGTTGGAGGAGCGGGGGCGTTCTTC

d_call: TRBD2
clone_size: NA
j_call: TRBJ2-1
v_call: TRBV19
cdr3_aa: CASKTSGSYNEQFF
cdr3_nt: TGTGCCAGTAAGACTAGCGGGAGCTACAATGAGCAGTTCTTC

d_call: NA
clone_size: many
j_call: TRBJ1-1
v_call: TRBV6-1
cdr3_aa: CAARVGIMNTEAFF
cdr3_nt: TGTGCCGCTAGGGTGGGGATCATGAACACTGAAGCTTTCTTT

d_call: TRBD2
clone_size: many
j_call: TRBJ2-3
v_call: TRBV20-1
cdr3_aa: CSARDQASGRAADTQYF
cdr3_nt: TGCAGTGCTAGAGATCAGGCTAGCGGGAGGGCCGCAGATACGCAGTATTTT

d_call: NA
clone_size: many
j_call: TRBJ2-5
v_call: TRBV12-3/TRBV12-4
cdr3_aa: CASTPGSWETQYF
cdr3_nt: TGTGCCAGCACCCCGGGCAGTTGGGAGACCCAGTACTTC

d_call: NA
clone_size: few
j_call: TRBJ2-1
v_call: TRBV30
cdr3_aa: CAWSGALQDEQFF
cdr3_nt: TGTGCCTGGAGTGGGGCCCTCCAGGATGAGCAGTTCTTC

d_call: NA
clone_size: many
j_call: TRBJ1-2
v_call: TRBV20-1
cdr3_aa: CSARAIFNYGYTF
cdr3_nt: TGCAGTGCTAGAGCGATCTTTAACTATGGCTACACCTTC

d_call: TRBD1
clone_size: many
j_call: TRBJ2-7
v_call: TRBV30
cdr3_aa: CAWSAGTGPYEQYF
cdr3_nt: TGTGCCTGGAGCGCAGGGACAGGGCCTTACGAGCAGTACTTC

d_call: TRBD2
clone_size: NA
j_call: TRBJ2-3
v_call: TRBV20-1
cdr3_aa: CSAGSSGSLTDTQYF
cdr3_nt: TGCAGTGCGGGGTCTAGCGGGAGTCTGACAGATACGCAGTATTTT

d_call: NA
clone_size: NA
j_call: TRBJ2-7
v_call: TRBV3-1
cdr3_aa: CASSPPRSRGQDEQYF
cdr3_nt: TGTGCCAGCAGCCCCCCGAGGTCCAGGGGACAAGACGAGCAGTACTTC

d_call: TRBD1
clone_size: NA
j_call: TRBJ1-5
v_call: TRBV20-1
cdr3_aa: CSARDLRAGQGYSNQPQHF
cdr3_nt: TGCAGTGCTAGAGATCTTAGGGCGGGACAGGGCTATAGCAATCAGCCCCAGCATTTT

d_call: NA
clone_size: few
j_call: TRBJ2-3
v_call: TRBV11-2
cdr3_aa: CASSTGITDTQYF
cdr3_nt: TGTGCCAGCAGCACCGGGATCACAGATACGCAGTATTTT

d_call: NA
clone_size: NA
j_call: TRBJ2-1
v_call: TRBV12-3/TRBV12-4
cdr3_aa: CASKVTGRHNEQFF
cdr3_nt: TGTGCCAGCAAAGTAACAGGGCGCCACAATGAGCAGTTCTTC

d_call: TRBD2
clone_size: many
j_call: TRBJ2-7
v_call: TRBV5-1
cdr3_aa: CASSLATSGSSYEQYF
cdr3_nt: TGCGCCAGCAGCTTGGCCACTAGCGGGAGCTCCTACGAGCAGTACTTC

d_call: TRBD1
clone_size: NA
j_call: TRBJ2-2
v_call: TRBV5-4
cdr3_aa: CASSLRTGSWTGELFF
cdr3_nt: TGTGCCAGCAGCTTGCGGACAGGGAGTTGGACCGGGGAGCTGTTTTTT

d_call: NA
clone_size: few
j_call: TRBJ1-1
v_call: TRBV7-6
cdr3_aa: CASSLTRSNTEAFF
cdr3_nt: TGTGCCAGCAGCTTAACACGTTCGAACACTGAAGCTTTCTTT

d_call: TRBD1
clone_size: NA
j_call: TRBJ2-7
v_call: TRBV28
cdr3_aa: CASSLGTWTGGYEQYF
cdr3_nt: TGTGCCAGCAGTTTAGGCACCTGGACAGGGGGCTACGAGCAGTACTTC

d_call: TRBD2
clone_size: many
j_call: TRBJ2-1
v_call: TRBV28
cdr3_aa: CASRDPLAGYNEQFF
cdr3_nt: TGTGCCAGCAGGGACCCTCTAGCGGGCTACAATGAGCAGTTCTTC

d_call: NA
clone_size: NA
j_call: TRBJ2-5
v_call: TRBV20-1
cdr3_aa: CSARDALAPKETQYF
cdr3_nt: TGCAGTGCTAGAGATGCTCTAGCCCCTAAAGAGACCCAGTACTTC

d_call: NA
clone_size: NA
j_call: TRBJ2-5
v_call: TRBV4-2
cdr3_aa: CASSQDGQDSETQYF
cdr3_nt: TGTGCCAGCAGCCAAGACGGGCAGGATTCGGAGACCCAGTACTTC

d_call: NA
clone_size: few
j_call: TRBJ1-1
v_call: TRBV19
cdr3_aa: CASSILRAAEAFF
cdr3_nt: TGTGCCAGTAGTATTCTACGGGCCGCTGAAGCTTTCTTT

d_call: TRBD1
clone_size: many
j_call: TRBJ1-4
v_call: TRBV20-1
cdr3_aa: CSARDPGQFNEKLFF
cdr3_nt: TGCAGTGCTAGAGATCCGGGACAGTTTAATGAAAAACTGTTTTTT

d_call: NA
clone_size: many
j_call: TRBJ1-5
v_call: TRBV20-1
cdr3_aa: CSAIPGAMYQPQHF
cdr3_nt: TGCAGTGCTATTCCAGGGGCTATGTATCAGCCCCAGCATTTT

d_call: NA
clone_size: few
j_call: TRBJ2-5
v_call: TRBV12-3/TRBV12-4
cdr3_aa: CASSLRRRQETQYF
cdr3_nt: TGTGCCAGCAGTTTAAGGCGTCGCCAAGAGACCCAGTACTTC

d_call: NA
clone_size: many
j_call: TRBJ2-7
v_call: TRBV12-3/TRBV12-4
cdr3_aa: CASSDHRYEQYF
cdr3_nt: TGTGCCAGCAGTGATCACCGCTACGAGCAGTACTTC

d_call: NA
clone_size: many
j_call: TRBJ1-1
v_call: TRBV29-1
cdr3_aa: CSVAVMNTEAFF
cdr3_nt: TGCAGCGTTGCAGTCATGAACACTGAAGCTTTCTTT

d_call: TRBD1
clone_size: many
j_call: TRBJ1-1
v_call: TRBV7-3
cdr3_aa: CASSVTGGAGTEAFF
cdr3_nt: TGTGCCAGCAGCGTTACAGGGGGCGCCGGCACTGAAGCTTTCTTT

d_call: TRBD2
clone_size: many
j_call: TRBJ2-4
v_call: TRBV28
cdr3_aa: CASSPGTSIFIQYF
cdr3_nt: TGTGCCAGCAGCCCCGGGACTAGTATCTTCATTCAGTACTTC

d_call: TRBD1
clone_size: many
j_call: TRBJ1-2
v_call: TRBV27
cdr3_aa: CASSFRQGHGYTF
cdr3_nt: TGTGCCAGCAGTTTTCGACAGGGCCATGGCTACACCTTC